This T cell receptor (beta chain) comes out of a study of technical replicates of blood from several donors. This table comes from immunoSEQ multiplex PCR, and its TCRdb copy is limited to in-frame clones, with some not included. Of 85,000 to 100,000 clones in the sample, approximately 94% were seen once. Unmatched junction bases numbered 13, after V lost 3 bases and J lost 0 bases. Germline-derived CDR1 and CDR2 are KGHSH and LQKENI. CDR3 length: 20 amino acids. This receptor was obtained from a human donor in good health. The V call is TRBV18, the J call TRBJ2-6; 8 nucleotides match TRBD1. The sample comprised T cells isolated from PBMCs. The CDR3 protein is CASSPQPQGQGASGANVLTF. Here the CDR3 DNA reads TGTGCCAGCTCACCTCAACCTCAAGGACAGGGCGCCTCTGGGGCCAACGTCCTGACTTTC. Complete variable domain (other parts from reference TRBV18 and TRBJ2-6): NAGVMQNPRHLVRRRGQEARLRCSPMKGHSHVYWYRQLPEEGLKFMVYLQKENIIDESGMPKERFSAEFPKEGPSILRIQQVVRGDSAAYFCASSPQPQGQGASGANVLTFGAGSRLTVL.